This entry lists 10 T cell receptor beta chains sequenced from one sample in a study of blood T cell repertoires in COVID-19. Some clones are missing from TCRdb's copy, which holds only in-frame ones; the method was immunoSEQ multiplex PCR. The data show approximately 200,000 clones, about 91% seen once. The sequenced sample was peripheral blood. The receptors here all came from a man aged 18 to 30 with active or convalescent COVID-19.

V and J are TRBV10-2 and TRBJ2-3; D remains unclear. Germline V CDR1 and CDR2: WSHSY, SAAADI. V lost 5 bases and J 6 bases, leaving 9 bases between the germline ends. This CDR3 contains 12 residues. As DNA, the CDR3 is TGCGCCAGCAGTATTAGCCGCGATACGCAGTATTTT. Amino acid sequence: CASSISRDTQYF.

The chain joins TRBV14 to TRBJ1-1, with D maybe TRBD1 (6 bases). V was shortened by 0 bases and J by 4 bases, with 12 bases between the two germline ends. Germline lookup yields CDR1 SGHDN and CDR2 FVKESK. The CDR3 extends over 15 amino acids. DNA of the CDR3: TGTGCCAGCAGCCAAGATGGTGGGGGCGGCACTGAAGCTTTCTTT. Residues: CASSQDGGGGTEAFF.

The CDR3 sequence is CASSQRSGFGTDTQYF. CDR3 nucleotides: TGTGCCAGCAGCCAACGTAGCGGGTTTGGCACAGATACGCAGTATTTT. This rearrangement joins TRBV14 to TRBJ2-3, with TRBD2 identical over 7 bases. CDR3 length equals 16 residues. The V gene end was trimmed by 2 bases and the J gene end by 1 base; junction bases not matched to a gene: 6. CDR1 and CDR2 (germline): SGHDN, FVKESK.

This chain connects TRBV30 to TRBJ2-7, with a weak D call TRBD2 (6 bases). CDR1 and CDR2 (germline): GTSNPN, SVGIG (reference sequence). CDR3 length: 14 amino acids. The ends were cut back, 1 base at V and 5 bases at J, with 15 bases in the middle. In DNA form, the CDR3 reads TGTGCCTGGAGTGGGGGGGTGAGCTGGCACGAGCAGTACTTC. Translation gives CAWSGGVSWHEQYF.

The chain uses TRBV21-1 and TRBJ2-5; TRBD1 is taken as the D call from the table, unchecked against the DNA. TRBV21-1 has pseudogene status. This CDR3 contains 15 residues. CDR3 amino acids: CASSPREGDGKTQYF. DNA of the CDR3: TGTGCCAGCAGCCCCCGTGAGGGGGACGGGAAGACCCAGTACTTC.

CDR3 DNA: TGTGCCAGCAGCGTTAGAGGCACTGAAGCTTTCTTT. This gives the protein CASSVRGTEAFF. The rearrangement links TRBV5-4 to TRBJ1-1; D unresolved. CDR3 length: 12 residues. Trimming took off 4 bases at V and 4 bases at J, with 8 bases between the two ends. Germline V gene data show CDR1 as SGHNT and CDR2 as YYREEE (reference sequence).

This clone was recorded only once. The gene calls are TRBV7-2 and TRBJ2-7; TRBD2 matches at 11 bases. With V trimmed by 3 bases and J by 1 base, 14 bases remained unmatched. CDR1 is SGHTA and CDR2 is FQGNSA in the germline V gene. This CDR3 has 19 amino acids. In nucleotides, the CDR3 is TGTGCCAGCAGCTTTCCTGGGGAAGGCTCTAGCGGGAGGTCCTACGAGCAGTACTTC. Translation: CASSFPGEGSSGRSYEQYF.

The rearrangement uses TRBV10-1 and TRBJ2-7; a weak D match, TRBD2 (5 bases). CDR1 and CDR2 (germline): WNHNN, SYGVQD (reference sequence). With 5 bases removed from V and 1 base from J, the gap between germline ends came to 12 bases. The CDR3 totals 14 residues. CDR3 coding DNA: TGCGCCAGCAGTCCGGGGTCTGGGTCCTACGAGCAGTACTTC. It is translated as CASSPGSGSYEQYF.

The chain joins TRBV4-1 to TRBJ2-5, with 8 positions matching TRBD1. V was pared by 1 base and J by 4 bases, with 11 bases of the junction left unmatched. This CDR3 is 17 amino acids long. The germline V gene has CDR1 MGHRA and CDR2 YSYEKL. CDR3 loop: CASSQVPAQGARETQYF. The CDR3 DNA follows: TGCGCCAGCAGCCAAGTCCCCGCGCAGGGGGCGAGAGAGACCCAGTACTTC.

The chain recombines TRBV11-2 with TRBJ2-3; 11 positions match TRBD2. Looked up from germline, CDR1 is SGHAT and CDR2 is FQNNGV. CDR3 length: 16 amino acids. The V and J ends lost 5 bases and 0 bases, in that order; junction bases with no gene match: 4. The CDR3 protein is CASSPGLAVSTDTQYF. As DNA, the CDR3 is TGTGCCAGCAGCCCGGGACTAGCGGTTAGCACAGATACGCAGTATTTT.